This T cell receptor beta chain originates from a study of blood T cells in healthy people across ages. The authors ran a second PCR of roughly 6 to 12 cycles using a sample-barcoded 5' primer and a J-beta primer mix. TCRdb reprocessed the 5' RACE reads via MiXCR and lists one record per CDR3 protein. This sample has under 1 million distinct CDR3 sequences, with under 45% found just once. V was trimmed by 1 base and J by 3 bases, leaving 11 bases between them. CDR3 length: 15 amino acids. The sample was blood. The chain employs TRBV12-3 or TRBV12-4 and TRBJ2-3; D ambiguous. The clonotype originates from a man in his fifties or sixties in good health. The CDR3 coding sequence is TGTGCCAGCAGTTTAGGTCGACGTGAAACAGATACGCAGTATTTT. Its protein product is CASSLGRRETDTQYF.